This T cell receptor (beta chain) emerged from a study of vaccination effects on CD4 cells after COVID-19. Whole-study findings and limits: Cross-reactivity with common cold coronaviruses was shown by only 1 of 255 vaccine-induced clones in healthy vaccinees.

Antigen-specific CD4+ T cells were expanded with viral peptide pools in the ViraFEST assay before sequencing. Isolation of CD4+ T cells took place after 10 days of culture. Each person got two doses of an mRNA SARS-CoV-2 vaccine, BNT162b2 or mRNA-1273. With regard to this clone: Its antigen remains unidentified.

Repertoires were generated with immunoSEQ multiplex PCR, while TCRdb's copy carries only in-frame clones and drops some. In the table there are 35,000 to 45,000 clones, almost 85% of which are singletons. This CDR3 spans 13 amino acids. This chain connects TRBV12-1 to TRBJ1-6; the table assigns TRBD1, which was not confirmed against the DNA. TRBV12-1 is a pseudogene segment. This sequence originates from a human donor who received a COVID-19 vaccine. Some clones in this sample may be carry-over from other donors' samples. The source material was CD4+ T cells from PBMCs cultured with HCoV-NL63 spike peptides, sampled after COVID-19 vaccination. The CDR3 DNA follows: TGTGCCAGCAGCTCGAAGGGGGATTCACCCCTCCACTTT. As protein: CASSSKGDSPLHF.